Given below is one T cell receptor (beta chain) in context. As yet, its antigen is unknown. This specimen belongs to a study of cytomegalovirus exposure and HLA in healthy donors. Study-wide results and caveats: The study dropped some indistinguishable V segments, TRBV6-2 and TRBV6-3 among them. Sequence variants that were highly shared formed a cluster that was likely a sequencing artifact. Among CMV-associated TCR beta chains, most appeared HLA-restricted in a later analysis.

This CDR3 has 15 amino acids. V lost 7 bases and J lost 0, with 14 bases in between. Germline CDR1 reads SGHTA; CDR2 reads FQGNSA. With 60 Vbeta and 13 Jbeta primers, the PCR was carried out. Assay used: immunoSEQ multiplex PCR; TCRdb lists only in-frame clones, some missing. The sample features over 70,000 clones, with 4.5% to 6.5% in its top ten. The V gene is TRBV7-2, the J gene TRBJ2-3; weak D call: TRBD1 (6 bases). The receptor's source is a woman aged 40 to 50 in good health and CMV-seropositive. Sequenced input: PBMCs. CDR3: CASTNLGASTDTQYF. The CDR3 DNA is TGTGCCAGCACGAATTTGGGGGCAAGCACAGATACGCAGTATTTT.